The TCR beta chain described here comes from a study of blood T cell repertoires in COVID-19. This CDR3 has 15 amino acids. CDR1 is LGHDT, CDR2 YNNKEL, per germline (reference sequence). V shed 1 base and J shed 7 bases, with 13 bases lying between them. Original processing notes: Reference gene primer amplification gave estimated nucleated cell counts. The table came from immunoSEQ multiplex PCR; TCRdb's copy has only in-frame clones and leaves some out. V, J and clone size are those of that table, while D and trimming were read from the DNA. The profile shows about 200,000 clones, 89% of them singletons.

This receptor was taken from a woman aged 18-29 years who had recovered from COVID-19. The chain joins TRBV3-1 (or the pseudogene TRBV3-2) to TRBJ1-4; D is unclear. Sequencing was done on a sample of PBMCs or T cells enriched from blood (not recorded which). The CDR3 loop reads CASSQVFGRVEKLFF. The CDR3, as DNA: TGTGCCAGCAGCCAAGTCTTTGGGCGCGTTGAAAAACTGTTTTTT.